The present entry profiles one T cell receptor (beta chain) with its context. This specimen comes from a study of shared T cell receptors in the human thymus. Here immunoSEQ multiplex PCR was the method, and the copy in TCRdb shows in-frame clones only, minus some. Of more than 300,000 clones listed, approximately 95% were seen once; the top ten hold about 0.02%. CDR1 KGHSH and CDR2 LQKENI come from the germline V gene. This CDR3 region has 17 residues. V gave up 0 bases and J gave up 4 bases, with 18 bases separating them. This sequence was found in a human donor. The V gene is TRBV18, the J gene TRBJ2-5; possibly TRBD2 for D (6 bases). Input material: thymocytes. The CDR3 bases are TGTGCCAGCTCACCACCCCCGGGAGAGGAATTAGGAGAGACCCAGTACTTC. Residues: CASSPPPGEELGETQYF. Combining the CDR3 with reference TRBV18 and TRBJ2-5 gives the whole variable domain NAGVMQNPRHLVRRRGQEARLRCSPMKGHSHVYWYRQLPEEGLKFMVYLQKENIIDESGMPKERFSAEFPKEGPSILRIQQVVRGDSAAYFCASSPPPGEELGETQYFGPGTRLLVL.